This T cell receptor beta chain was documented in a study of T cells in Graves' hyperthyroidism and ophthalmopathy. RNA transcripts served as the template for amplifying TCR beta CDR3 regions. Initially, a first-round RT-PCR of the TCR CDR3 employed the HTBI primer set. A single record per CDR3 protein comes from TCRdb applying MiXCR to the multiplex PCR reads. The sample contains approximately 530,000 distinct CDR3 sequences, 16% of which appear only once. Of note for this clonotype: The antigen is unknown.

If no ophthalmopathy progression occurred within 18 months, Graves' hyperthyroidism was stable. Those with hyperthyroidism were 18 to 65 years old, newly diagnosed, and ill for under 2 months. Uncontrolled infection, other autoimmune disease, pregnancy or lactation led to exclusion. General study results and limits: The blood repertoire included most of the expanded thyroid clonotypes above 0.001.

Trimming took off 7 bases at V and 1 base at J, with 13 bases between the two ends. This CDR3 contains 14 residues. Germline CDR1 reads SGHRS; CDR2 reads YFSETQ. Source material: blood. The chain carries TRBV5-1 and TRBJ2-3, with D maybe TRBD2 (6 bases). The receptor comes from a woman between 18 and 29 years old with Graves' hyperthyroidism. The CDR3 sequence: CASAGRGGTDTQYF. The CDR3 DNA is TGCGCCAGCGCGGGGCGGGGAGGCACAGATACGCAGTATTTT.